This T cell receptor (beta chain) was found in a study of cytomegalovirus exposure and HLA in healthy donors. PCR used 60 Vbeta primers and 13 Jbeta primers. The data were produced by immunoSEQ multiplex PCR, yet TCRdb's version contains in-frame clones alone and is incomplete. Of under 150,000 clones in the sample, 78% were seen once. Study observations and caveats: In a later analysis, compared with equally common non-associated chains, HLA-associated beta chains were more expanded. The presence/absence work took it that sequencing depth was about the same across donors.

Per the germline V gene, CDR1 is SQVTM and CDR2 is ANQGSEA. V dropped 1 base and J dropped 0 bases, with 9 bases sitting between them. This CDR3 has 14 residues. In the case of this clone: The target antigen is unknown. Additional DNA sequences in this sample encode the identical CDR3.

Sequenced: PBMCs. This rearrangement joins TRBV29-1 to TRBJ1-2; weak D call: TRBD1 (5 bases). This receptor was identified in a woman younger than 30 in good health and CMV-seronegative. In DNA, the CDR3 is TGCAGCGTTGAAGGGGGGGGAGCTAACTATGGCTACACCTTC. Protein product: CSVEGGGANYGYTF.